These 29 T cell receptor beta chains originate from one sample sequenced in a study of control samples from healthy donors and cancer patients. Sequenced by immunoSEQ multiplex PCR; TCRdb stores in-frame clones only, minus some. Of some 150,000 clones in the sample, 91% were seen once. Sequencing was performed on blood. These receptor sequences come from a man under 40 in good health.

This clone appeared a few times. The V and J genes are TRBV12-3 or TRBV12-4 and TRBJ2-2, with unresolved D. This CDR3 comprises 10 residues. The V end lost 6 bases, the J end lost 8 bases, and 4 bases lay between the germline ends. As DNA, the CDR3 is TGTGCCAGCAGGCCAGGGGAGCTGTTTTTT. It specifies CASRPGELFF.

CDR3 protein: CASKPGGSTDTQYF. CDR3 nucleotides: TGTGCCAGCAAGCCGGGGGGAAGCACAGATACGCAGTATTTT. The chain carries TRBV6-5 and TRBJ2-3, with TRBD2 identical over 7 bases. The CDR3 extends over 14 amino acids. Germline-derived CDR1 and CDR2 are MNHEY and SVGAGI. The J segment lost 0 bases and the V segment lost 7 bases, leaving 4 bases of the junction unmatched.

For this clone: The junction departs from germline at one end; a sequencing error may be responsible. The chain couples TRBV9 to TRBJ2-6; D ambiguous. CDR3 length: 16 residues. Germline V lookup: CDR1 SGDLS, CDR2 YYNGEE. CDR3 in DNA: TGTGCCAGCAGCGTAGGCCCCGGGTTTGGGACCAACGTCCTGACTTTC. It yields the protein CASSVGPGFGTNVLTF.

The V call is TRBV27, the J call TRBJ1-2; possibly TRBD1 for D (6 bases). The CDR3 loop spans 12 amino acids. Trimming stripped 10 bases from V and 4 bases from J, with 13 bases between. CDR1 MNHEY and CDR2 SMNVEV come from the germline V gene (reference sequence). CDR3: CATLVQGYGYTF. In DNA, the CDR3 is TGTGCCACCCTAGTACAGGGCTATGGCTACACCTTC.

The CDR3 reads CASSIVAGSNSPLHF. The CDR3 nucleotides read TGTGCCAGTAGTATCGTCGCAGGGAGTAATTCACCCCTCCACTTT. The chain employs TRBV19 and TRBJ1-6; tentative D call: TRBD1 (5 bases). The CDR3 is 15 amino acids. The V end lost 3 bases, the J end lost 6 bases, and 12 bases lay between the germline ends. CDR1 and CDR2 (germline): LNHDA, SQIVND (reference sequence).

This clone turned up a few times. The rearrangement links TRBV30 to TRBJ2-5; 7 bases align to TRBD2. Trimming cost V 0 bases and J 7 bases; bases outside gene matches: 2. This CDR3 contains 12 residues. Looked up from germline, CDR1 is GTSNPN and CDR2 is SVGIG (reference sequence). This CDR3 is CAWSVGGVTQYF. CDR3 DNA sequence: TGTGCCTGGAGTGTGGGGGGGGTGACCCAGTACTTC.

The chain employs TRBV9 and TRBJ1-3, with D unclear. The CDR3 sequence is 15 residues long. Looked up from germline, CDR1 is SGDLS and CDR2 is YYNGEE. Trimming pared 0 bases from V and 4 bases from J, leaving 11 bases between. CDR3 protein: CASSVDAAGGNTIYF. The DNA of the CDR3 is TGTGCCAGCAGCGTAGACGCCGCAGGAGGAAACACCATATATTTT. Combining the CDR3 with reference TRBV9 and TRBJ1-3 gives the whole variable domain DSGVTQTPKHLITATGQRVTLRCSPRSGDLSVYWYQQSLDQGLQFLIQYYNGEERAKGNILERFSAQQFPDLHSELNLSSLELGDSALYFCASSVDAAGGNTIYFGEGSWLTVV.

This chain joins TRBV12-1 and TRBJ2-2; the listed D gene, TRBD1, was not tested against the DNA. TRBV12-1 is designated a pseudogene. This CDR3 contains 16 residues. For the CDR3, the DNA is TGTGCCAGCAGTCGAAGACAGGGGCCGAACACCGGGGAGCTGTTTTTT. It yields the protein CASSRRQGPNTGELFF.

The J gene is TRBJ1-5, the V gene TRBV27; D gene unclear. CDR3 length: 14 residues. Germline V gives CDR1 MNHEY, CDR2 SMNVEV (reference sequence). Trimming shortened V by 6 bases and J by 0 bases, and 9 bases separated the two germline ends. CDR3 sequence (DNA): TGTGCCAGCAGGGCACTGTATAGCAATCAGCCCCAGCATTTT. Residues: CASRALYSNQPQHF.

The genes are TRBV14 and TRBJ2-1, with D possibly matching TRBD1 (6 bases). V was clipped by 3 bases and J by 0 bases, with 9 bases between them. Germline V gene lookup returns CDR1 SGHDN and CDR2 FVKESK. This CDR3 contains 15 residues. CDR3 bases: TGTGCCAGCAGCCACCAGACAGGCTCCTACAATGAGCAGTTCTTC. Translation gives CASSHQTGSYNEQFF.

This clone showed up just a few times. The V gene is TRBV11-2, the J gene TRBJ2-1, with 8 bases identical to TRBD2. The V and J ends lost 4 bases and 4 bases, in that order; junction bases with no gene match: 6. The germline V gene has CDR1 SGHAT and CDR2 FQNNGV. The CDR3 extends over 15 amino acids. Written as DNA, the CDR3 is TGTGCCAGCAGCTCCCGGGGGGGGGAATACAATGAGCAGTTCTTC. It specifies CASSSRGGEYNEQFF.

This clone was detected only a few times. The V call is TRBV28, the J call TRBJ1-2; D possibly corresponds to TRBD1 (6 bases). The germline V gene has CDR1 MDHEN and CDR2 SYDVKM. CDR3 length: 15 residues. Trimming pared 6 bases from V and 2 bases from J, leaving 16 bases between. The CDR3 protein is CASSYIDRSNYGYTF. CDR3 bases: TGTGCCAGCAGCTACATCGACAGGTCGAACTATGGCTACACCTTC.

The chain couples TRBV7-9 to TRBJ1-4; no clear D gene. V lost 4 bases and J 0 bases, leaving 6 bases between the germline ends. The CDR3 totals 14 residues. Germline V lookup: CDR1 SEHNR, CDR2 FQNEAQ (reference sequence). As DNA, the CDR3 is TGTGCCAGCAGCTCGGTTGCAACTAATGAAAAACTGTTTTTT. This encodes CASSSVATNEKLFF.

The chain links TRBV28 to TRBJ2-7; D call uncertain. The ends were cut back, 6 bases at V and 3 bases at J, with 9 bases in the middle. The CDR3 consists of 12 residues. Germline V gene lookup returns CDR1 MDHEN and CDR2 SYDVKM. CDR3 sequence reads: CASSVQVYEQYF. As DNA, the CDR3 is TGTGCCAGCAGCGTACAAGTCTACGAGCAGTACTTC. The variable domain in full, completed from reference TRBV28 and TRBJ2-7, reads DVKVTQSSRYLVKRTGEKVFLECVQDMDHENMFWYRQDPGLGLRLIYFSYDVKMKEKGDIPEGYSVSREKKERFSLILESASTNQTSMYLCASSVQVYEQYFGPGTRLTVT.

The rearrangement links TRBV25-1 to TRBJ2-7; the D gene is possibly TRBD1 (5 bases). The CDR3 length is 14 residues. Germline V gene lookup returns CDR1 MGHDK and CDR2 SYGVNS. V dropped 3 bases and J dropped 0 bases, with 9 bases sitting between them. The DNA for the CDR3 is TGTGCCAGCAGTGAGTACAGGTACTCCTACGAGCAGTACTTC. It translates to CASSEYRYSYEQYF.

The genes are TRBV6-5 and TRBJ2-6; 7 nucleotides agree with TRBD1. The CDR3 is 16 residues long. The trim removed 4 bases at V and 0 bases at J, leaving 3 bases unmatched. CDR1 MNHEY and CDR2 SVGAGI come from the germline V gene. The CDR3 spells CASSLGQNSGANVLTF. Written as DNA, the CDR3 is TGTGCCAGCAGTTTGGGACAGAACTCTGGGGCCAACGTCCTGACTTTC.

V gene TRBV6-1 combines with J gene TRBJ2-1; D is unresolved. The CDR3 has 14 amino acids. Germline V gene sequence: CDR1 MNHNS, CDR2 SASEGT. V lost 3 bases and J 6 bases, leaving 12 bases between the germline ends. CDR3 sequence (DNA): TGTGCCAGCAGTGAGGGCAGGCTTCGCAATGAGCAGTTCTTC. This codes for CASSEGRLRNEQFF.

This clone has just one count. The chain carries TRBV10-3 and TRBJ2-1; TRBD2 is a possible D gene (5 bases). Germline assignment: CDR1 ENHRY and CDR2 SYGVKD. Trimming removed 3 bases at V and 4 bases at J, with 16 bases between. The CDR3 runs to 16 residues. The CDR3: CAISDSAGRGYNEQFF. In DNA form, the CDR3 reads TGTGCCATCAGTGATTCGGCAGGACGGGGATACAATGAGCAGTTCTTC.

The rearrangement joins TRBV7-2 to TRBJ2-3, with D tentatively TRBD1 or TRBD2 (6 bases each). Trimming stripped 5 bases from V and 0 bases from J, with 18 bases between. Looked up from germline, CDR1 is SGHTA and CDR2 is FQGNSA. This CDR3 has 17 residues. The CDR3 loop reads CASSVTGAPLSTDTQYF. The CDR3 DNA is TGTGCCAGCAGCGTTACGGGGGCCCCCCTGAGCACAGATACGCAGTATTTT.

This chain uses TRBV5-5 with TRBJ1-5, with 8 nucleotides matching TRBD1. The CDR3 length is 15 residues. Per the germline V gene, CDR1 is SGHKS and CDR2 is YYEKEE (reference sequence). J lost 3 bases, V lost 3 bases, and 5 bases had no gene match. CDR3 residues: CASSSRQGYNQPQHF. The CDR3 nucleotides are TGTGCCAGCAGCTCTAGACAGGGGTACAATCAGCCCCAGCATTTT.

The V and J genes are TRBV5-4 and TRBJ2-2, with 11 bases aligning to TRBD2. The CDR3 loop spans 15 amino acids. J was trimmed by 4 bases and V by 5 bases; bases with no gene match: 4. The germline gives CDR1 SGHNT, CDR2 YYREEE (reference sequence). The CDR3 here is CASRIAGGLTGELFF. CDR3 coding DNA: TGTGCCAGCAGGATAGCGGGGGGGCTCACCGGGGAGCTGTTTTTT. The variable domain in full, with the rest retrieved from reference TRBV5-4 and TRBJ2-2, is ETGVTQSPTHLIKTRGQQVTLRCSSQSGHNTVSWYQQALGQGPQFIFQYYREEENGRGNFPPRFSGLQFPNYSSELNVNALELDDSALYLCASRIAGGLTGELFFGEGSRLTVL.

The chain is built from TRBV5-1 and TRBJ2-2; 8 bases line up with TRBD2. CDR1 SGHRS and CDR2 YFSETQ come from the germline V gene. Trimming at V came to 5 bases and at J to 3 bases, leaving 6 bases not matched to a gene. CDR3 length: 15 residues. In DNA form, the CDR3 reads TGCGCCAGCAGTATACGGGAGGGGGACACCGGGGAGCTGTTTTTT. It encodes CASSIREGDTGELFF.

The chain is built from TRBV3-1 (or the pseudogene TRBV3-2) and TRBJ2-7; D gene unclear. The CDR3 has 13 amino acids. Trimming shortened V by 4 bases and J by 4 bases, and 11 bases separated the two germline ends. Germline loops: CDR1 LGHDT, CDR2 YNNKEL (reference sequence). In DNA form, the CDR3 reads TGTGCCAGCAGCCTCGCGGACGGGTACGAGCAGTACTTC. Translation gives CASSLADGYEQYF.

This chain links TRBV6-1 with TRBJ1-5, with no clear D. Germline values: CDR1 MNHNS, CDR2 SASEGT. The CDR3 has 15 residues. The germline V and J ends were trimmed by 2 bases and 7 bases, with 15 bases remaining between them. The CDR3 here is CASSEIGRERQPQHF. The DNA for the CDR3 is TGTGCCAGCAGTGAAATTGGGAGGGAGCGACAGCCCCAGCATTTT.

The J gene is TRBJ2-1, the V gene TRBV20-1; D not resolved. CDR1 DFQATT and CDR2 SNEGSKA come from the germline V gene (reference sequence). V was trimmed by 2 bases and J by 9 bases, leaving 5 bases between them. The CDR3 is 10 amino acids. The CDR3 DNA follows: TGCAGTGCTAGAACGGGTGAGCAGTTCTTC. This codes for CSARTGEQFF.

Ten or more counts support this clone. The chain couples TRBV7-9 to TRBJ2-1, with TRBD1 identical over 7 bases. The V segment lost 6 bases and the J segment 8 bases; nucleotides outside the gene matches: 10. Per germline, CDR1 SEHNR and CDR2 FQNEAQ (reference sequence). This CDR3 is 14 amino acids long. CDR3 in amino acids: CASSSDWTGDEQFF. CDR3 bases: TGTGCCAGCAGTTCAGACTGGACAGGCGATGAGCAGTTCTTC.

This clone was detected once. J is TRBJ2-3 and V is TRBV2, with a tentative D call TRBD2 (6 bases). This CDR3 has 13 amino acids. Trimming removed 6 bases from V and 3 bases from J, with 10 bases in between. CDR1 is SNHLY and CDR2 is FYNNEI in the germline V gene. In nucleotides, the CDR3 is TGTGCCAGCAGCCCGCTAGCGACAGATACGCAGTATTTT. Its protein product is CASSPLATDTQYF. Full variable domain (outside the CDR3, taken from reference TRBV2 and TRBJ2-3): EPEVTQTPSHQVTQMGQEVILRCVPISNHLYFYWYRQILGQKVEFLVSFYNNEISEKSEIFDDQFSVERPDGSNFTLKIRSTKLEDSAMYFCASSPLATDTQYFGPGTRLTVL.

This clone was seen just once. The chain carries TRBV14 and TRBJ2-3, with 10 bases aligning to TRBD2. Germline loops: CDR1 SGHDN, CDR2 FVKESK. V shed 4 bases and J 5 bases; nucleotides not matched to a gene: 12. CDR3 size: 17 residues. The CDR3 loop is CASSPLTLAGAGDTQYF. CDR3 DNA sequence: TGTGCCAGCAGCCCCCTCACCCTAGCGGGGGCTGGAGATACGCAGTATTTT.

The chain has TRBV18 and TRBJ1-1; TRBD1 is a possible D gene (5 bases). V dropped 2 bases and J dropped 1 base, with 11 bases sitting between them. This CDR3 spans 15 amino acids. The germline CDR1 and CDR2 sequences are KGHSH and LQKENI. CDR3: CASSPKGVGNTEAFF. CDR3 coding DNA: TGTGCCAGCTCACCAAAAGGGGTTGGGAACACTGAAGCTTTCTTT. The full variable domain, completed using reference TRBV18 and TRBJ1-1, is NAGVMQNPRHLVRRRGQEARLRCSPMKGHSHVYWYRQLPEEGLKFMVYLQKENIIDESGMPKERFSAEFPKEGPSILRIQQVVRGDSAAYFCASSPKGVGNTEAFFGQGTRLTVV.